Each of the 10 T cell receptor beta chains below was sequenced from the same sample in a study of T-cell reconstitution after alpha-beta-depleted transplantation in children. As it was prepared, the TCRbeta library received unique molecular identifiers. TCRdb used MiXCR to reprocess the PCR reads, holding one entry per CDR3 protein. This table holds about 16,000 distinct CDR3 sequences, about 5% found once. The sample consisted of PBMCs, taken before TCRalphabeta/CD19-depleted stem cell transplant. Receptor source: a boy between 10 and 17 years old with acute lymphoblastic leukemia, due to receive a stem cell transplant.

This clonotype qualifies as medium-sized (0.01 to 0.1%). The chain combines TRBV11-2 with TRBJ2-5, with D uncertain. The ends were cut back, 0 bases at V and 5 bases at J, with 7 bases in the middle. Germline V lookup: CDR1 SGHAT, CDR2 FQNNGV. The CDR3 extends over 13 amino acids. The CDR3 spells CASSLEVRETQYF. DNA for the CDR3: TGTGCCAGCAGCTTAGAAGTCCGGGAGACCCAGTACTTC.

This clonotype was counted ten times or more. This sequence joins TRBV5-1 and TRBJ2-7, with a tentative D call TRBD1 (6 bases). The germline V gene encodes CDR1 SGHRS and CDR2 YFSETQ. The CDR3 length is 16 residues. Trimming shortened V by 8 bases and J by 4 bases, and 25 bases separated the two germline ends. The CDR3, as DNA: TGCGCCAGTCGAAAACAGGGAACGGTCGGGGATTACGAGCAGTACTTC. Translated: CASRKQGTVGDYEQYF.

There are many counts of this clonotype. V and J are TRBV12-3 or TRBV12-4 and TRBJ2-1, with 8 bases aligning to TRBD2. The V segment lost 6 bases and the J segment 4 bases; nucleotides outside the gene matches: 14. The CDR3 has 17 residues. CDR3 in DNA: TGTGCCAGCAGCCCGCGGGGGGTCCTTTTAACGTACAATGAGCAGTTCTTC. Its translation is CASSPRGVLLTYNEQFF.

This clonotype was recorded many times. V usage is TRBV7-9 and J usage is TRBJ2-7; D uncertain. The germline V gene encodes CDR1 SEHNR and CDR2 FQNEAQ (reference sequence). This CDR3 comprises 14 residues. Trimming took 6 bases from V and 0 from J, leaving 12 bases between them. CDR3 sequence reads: CASSDTLSSYEQYF. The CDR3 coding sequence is TGTGCCAGCAGTGACACTCTGAGCTCCTACGAGCAGTACTTC.

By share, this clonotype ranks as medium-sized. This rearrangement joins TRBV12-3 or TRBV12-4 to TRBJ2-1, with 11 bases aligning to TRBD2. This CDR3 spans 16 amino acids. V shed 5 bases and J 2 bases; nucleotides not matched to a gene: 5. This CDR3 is CASSTSGGVPYNEQFF. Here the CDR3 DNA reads TGTGCCAGCAGTACTAGCGGGGGAGTTCCCTACAATGAGCAGTTCTTC.

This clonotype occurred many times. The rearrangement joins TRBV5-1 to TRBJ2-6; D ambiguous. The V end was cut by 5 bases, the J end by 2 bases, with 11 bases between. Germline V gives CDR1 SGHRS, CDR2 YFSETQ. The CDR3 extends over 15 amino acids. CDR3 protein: CASSLDVAGANVLTF. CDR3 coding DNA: TGCGCCAGCAGTCTGGACGTGGCTGGGGCCAACGTCCTGACTTTC. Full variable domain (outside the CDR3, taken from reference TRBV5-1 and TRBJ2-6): KAGVTQTPRYLIKTRGQQVTLSCSPISGHRSVSWYQQTPGQGLQFLFEYFSETQRNKGNFPGRFSGRQFSNSRSEMNVSTLELGDSALYLCASSLDVAGANVLTFGAGSRLTVL.

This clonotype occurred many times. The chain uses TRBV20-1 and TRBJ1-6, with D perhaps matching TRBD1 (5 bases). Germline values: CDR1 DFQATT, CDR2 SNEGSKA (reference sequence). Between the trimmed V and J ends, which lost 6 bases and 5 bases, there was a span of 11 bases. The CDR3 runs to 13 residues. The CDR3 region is CSARGPNNSPLHF. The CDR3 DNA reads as TGCAGTGCGAGGGGCCCGAATAATTCACCCCTCCACTTT.

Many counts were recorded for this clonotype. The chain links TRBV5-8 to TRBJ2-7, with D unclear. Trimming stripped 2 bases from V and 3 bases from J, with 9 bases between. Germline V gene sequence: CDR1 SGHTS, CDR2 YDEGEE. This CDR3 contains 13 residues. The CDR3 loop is CASSFSWFYEQYF. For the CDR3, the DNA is TGTGCCAGCAGCTTCAGTTGGTTCTACGAGCAGTACTTC. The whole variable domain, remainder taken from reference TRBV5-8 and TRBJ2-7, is EAGVTQSPTHLIKTRGQQATLRCSPISGHTSVYWYQQALGLGLQFLLWYDEGEERNRGNFPPRFSGRQFPNYSSELNVNALELEDSALYLCASSFSWFYEQYFGPGTRLTVT.

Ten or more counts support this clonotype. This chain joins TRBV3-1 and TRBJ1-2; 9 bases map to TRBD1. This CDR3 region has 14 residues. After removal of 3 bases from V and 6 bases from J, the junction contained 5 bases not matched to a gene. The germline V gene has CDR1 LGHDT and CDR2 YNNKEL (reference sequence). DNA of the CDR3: TGTGCCAGCAGCCATCGGGACAGGGTAAATGGCTACACCTTC. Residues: CASSHRDRVNGYTF.

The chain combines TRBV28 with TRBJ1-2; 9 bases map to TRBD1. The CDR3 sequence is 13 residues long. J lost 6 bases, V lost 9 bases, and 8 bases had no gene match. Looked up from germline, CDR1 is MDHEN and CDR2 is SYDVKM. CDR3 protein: CARGPGTGNGYTF. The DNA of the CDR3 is TGTGCCAGGGGCCCCGGGACAGGGAATGGCTACACCTTC.